The 23 T cell receptor beta chains given below trace back to one sample, sequenced in a study of blood T cell repertoires in COVID-19. Some clones are missing from TCRdb's copy, which holds only in-frame ones; the method was immunoSEQ multiplex PCR. The table includes approximately 41,000 clones, under 85% detected once. Sequencing was performed on peripheral blood. The receptors were sampled from an elderly woman with acute or convalescent COVID-19.

This clone was seen just once. The chain is built from TRBV28 and TRBJ2-5; 7 nucleotides line up with TRBD2. J lost 5 bases, V lost 5 bases, and 8 bases had no gene match. Germline V gene sequence: CDR1 MDHEN, CDR2 SYDVKM. The CDR3 is made up of 14 amino acids. The CDR3 is CASSPGLRKETQYF. CDR3 DNA: TGTGCCAGCAGTCCGGGACTACGCAAGGAGACCCAGTACTTC.

This clone showed up just once. The chain links TRBV4-2 to TRBJ2-2, with TRBD2 matching over 9 bases. With V trimmed by 3 bases and J by 1 base, 3 bases remained unmatched. The CDR3 spans 16 residues. Germline V lookup: CDR1 LGHNA, CDR2 YNFKEQ. The CDR3 coding sequence is TGTGCCAGCAGCCAGCTAGCGGGGCTGAACACCGGGGAGCTGTTTTTT. This encodes CASSQLAGLNTGELFF.

This chain links TRBV24-1 with TRBJ2-1; D possibly corresponds to TRBD2 (6 bases). The CDR3 spans 16 residues. V lost 3 bases, J lost 9 bases, and 20 bases lay in between. Germline V CDR1 and CDR2: KGHDR, SFDVKD. The CDR3 nucleotides are TGTGCCACCAGTGATCGCCAAACTAGCTTCTTGTCTGAGCAGTTCTTC. This codes for CATSDRQTSFLSEQFF.

The CDR3 region has the DNA TGTGCCAGTAGTTCCCCGGGAAGAATCGGGGAGCTGTTTTTT. Its protein product is CASSSPGRIGELFF. V and J are TRBV19 and TRBJ2-2, with D perhaps TRBD2 (5 bases). The ends were cut back, 5 bases at V and 7 bases at J, with 14 bases in the middle. Germline values: CDR1 LNHDA, CDR2 SQIVND (reference sequence). This CDR3 spans 14 amino acids.

V usage is TRBV2 and J usage is TRBJ2-5; D gene uncertain. There are 14 residues in the CDR3. V shed 6 bases and J shed 5 bases, with 16 bases lying between them. Germline CDR1 SNHLY, CDR2 FYNNEI. This chain's CDR3 is CASRPTQVGETQYF. In DNA form, the CDR3 reads TGTGCCAGCAGGCCTACTCAGGTTGGGGAGACCCAGTACTTC.

The chain links TRBV5-1 to TRBJ1-1; TRBD1 matches at 7 bases. The CDR3 runs to 14 residues. The J segment lost 2 bases and the V segment lost 4 bases, leaving 5 bases of the junction unmatched. The germline V gene has CDR1 SGHRS and CDR2 YFSETQ. The CDR3 is CASSRGTENTEAFF. The CDR3 DNA is TGCGCCAGCAGCAGGGGGACAGAAAACACTGAAGCTTTCTTT.

The rearrangement links TRBV12-3 or TRBV12-4 to TRBJ1-3; D is unclear. V lost 6 bases, J lost 5 bases, and 11 bases lay in between. This CDR3 has 13 residues. The CDR3 region is CASSPWARNTIYF. Here the CDR3 DNA reads TGTGCCAGCAGCCCCTGGGCCAGAAACACCATATATTTT.

The V and J genes are TRBV2 and TRBJ2-3; 7 bases line up with TRBD1. Trimming took 5 bases from V and 4 from J; bases not matched to a gene: 6. This CDR3 has 14 residues. The germline V gene has CDR1 SNHLY and CDR2 FYNNEI. The CDR3 DNA reads as TGTGCCAGCAGTTACAGGGGAGCGGCAGATACGCAGTATTTT. Protein: CASSYRGAADTQYF.

The CDR3 region is CASSFQGARGYTF. The DNA for the CDR3 is TGTGCCAGCAGTTTTCAGGGGGCAAGGGGCTACACCTTC. The rearrangement joins TRBV12-3 or TRBV12-4 to TRBJ1-2; TRBD1 matches 8 bases. The CDR3 runs 13 residues. With V trimmed by 3 bases and J by 8 bases, 5 bases remained unmatched.

V gene TRBV6-2 or TRBV6-3 combines with J gene TRBJ2-5; weak D call: TRBD1 (5 bases). The ends were cut back, 2 bases at V and 5 bases at J, with 12 bases in the middle. Germline V gene data show CDR1 as MNHEY and CDR2 as SVGEGT. The CDR3 is made up of 14 amino acids. CDR3 residues: CASSYDSLLETQYF. The CDR3, as DNA: TGTGCCAGCAGTTACGACAGCCTATTGGAGACCCAGTACTTC.

This rearrangement joins TRBV5-1 to TRBJ1-5; D call uncertain. V was shortened by 3 bases and J by 2 bases, with 6 bases between the two germline ends. Looked up from germline, CDR1 is SGHRS and CDR2 is YFSETQ. This CDR3 contains 13 residues. The CDR3 spells CASSSSGNQPQHF. CDR3 bases: TGCGCCAGCAGCTCCTCAGGCAATCAGCCCCAGCATTTT.

This sequence joins TRBV2 and TRBJ1-5; D is possibly TRBD1 (5 bases). Germline CDR1 reads SNHLY; CDR2 reads FYNNEI. The ends were cut back, 4 bases at V and 4 bases at J, with 14 bases in the middle. The CDR3 is made up of 15 amino acids. The CDR3: CASSGNGGGNQPQHF. Here the CDR3 DNA reads TGTGCCAGCAGTGGAAACGGCGGGGGGAATCAGCCCCAGCATTTT.

The rearrangement joins TRBV5-8 to TRBJ1-6, with D possibly TRBD1 on 6 matching bases. The CDR3 runs 15 residues. The V end lost 3 bases, the J end lost 5 bases, and 12 bases lay between the germline ends. Germline assignment: CDR1 SGHTS and CDR2 YDEGEE. The CDR3 reads CASSSVRGNNSPLHF. CDR3 nucleotides: TGTGCCAGCAGCTCCGTTAGGGGGAATAATTCACCCCTCCACTTT.

This chain joins TRBV27 and TRBJ2-1, with no clear D. This CDR3 region has 15 residues. The V gene's germline CDR1 is MNHEY and CDR2 SMNVEV (reference sequence). The V end lost 0 bases, the J end lost 1 base, and 7 bases lay between the germline ends. The CDR3 protein is CASSLSWQSYNEQFF. The CDR3 nucleotides read TGTGCCAGCAGTTTATCTTGGCAGTCCTACAATGAGCAGTTCTTC.

The V and J genes are TRBV30 and TRBJ2-2, with 9 positions matching TRBD1. The length of the CDR3 is 16 residues. Germline values: CDR1 GTSNPN, CDR2 SVGIG (reference sequence). With 7 bases clipped from V and 0 bases from J, the junction kept 9 bases outside the gene matches. CDR3 region: CASKIRDRANTGELFF. CDR3 nucleotides: TGTGCCTCAAAAATACGGGACAGGGCGAACACCGGGGAGCTGTTTTTT.

The rearrangement joins TRBV16 to TRBJ1-1; D is undetermined. Germline CDR1 reads KGHSY; CDR2 reads FQNENV. V lost 3 bases to trimming and J lost 4 bases, with 12 bases between them. The CDR3 is 14 amino acids. The DNA of the CDR3 is TGTGCCAGCAGCCAGGTGGGCCCTGGCACTGAAGCTTTCTTT. It is translated as CASSQVGPGTEAFF.

The V and J genes are TRBV6-1 and TRBJ2-2; 10 bases are a match to TRBD2. The V and J ends lost 3 bases and 3 bases, in that order; junction bases with no gene match: 7. The germline CDR1 and CDR2 sequences are MNHNS and SASEGT. The CDR3 runs 17 residues. CDR3 protein: CASSDPLAGRYTGELFF. Written as DNA, the CDR3 is TGTGCCAGCAGTGATCCACTAGCGGGGAGATACACCGGGGAGCTGTTTTTT.

The chain has TRBV9 and TRBJ1-6; 8 bases are shared with TRBD1. V lost 0 bases and J lost 5; bases outside the gene matches: 7. Germline V lookup: CDR1 SGDLS, CDR2 YYNGEE. This CDR3 has 17 amino acids. CDR3 DNA sequence: TGTGCCAGCAGCGTAGATGGAGGACAGGGACATAATTCACCCCTCCACTTT. Its protein is CASSVDGGQGHNSPLHF.

The V call is TRBV15, the J call TRBJ1-5, with 9 bases identical to TRBD1. The CDR3 contains 17 residues. CDR1 LNHNV and CDR2 YYDKDF come from the germline V gene (reference sequence). V lost 0 bases to trimming and J lost 6 bases; unmatched junction nucleotides: 9. This CDR3 is CATSRDIGGQGIQPQHF. For the CDR3, the DNA is TGTGCCACCAGCAGAGATATTGGCGGACAGGGGATTCAGCCCCAGCATTTT.

The chain employs TRBV10-1 and TRBJ2-5, with 7 positions matching TRBD2. In germline, CDR1 is WNHNN, CDR2 SYGVQD (reference sequence). V lost 4 bases to trimming and J lost 1 base; unmatched junction nucleotides: 6. CDR3 length: 15 residues. The CDR3 bases are TGCGCCAGCAGTGGAGCGGGGTTCCTCCAAGAGACCCAGTACTTC. Its protein is CASSGAGFLQETQYF.

The chain recombines TRBV24-1 with TRBJ1-5, with 7 nucleotides matching TRBD1. There are 14 residues in the CDR3. The germline CDR1 and CDR2 sequences are KGHDR and SFDVKD. V was clipped by 3 bases and J by 5 bases; unmatched bases: 3. The CDR3 sequence is CATSDPTGHQPQHF. The CDR3 DNA reads TGTGCCACCAGTGATCCGACAGGGCATCAGCCCCAGCATTTT.

The J gene is TRBJ2-3, the V gene TRBV29-1; D is uncertain. The CDR3 is 13 amino acids. The V end lost 4 bases, the J end lost 7 bases, and 15 bases lay between the germline ends. Per the germline V gene, CDR1 is SQVTM and CDR2 is ANQGSEA. CDR3 residues: CSVALTQQNTQYF. DNA of the CDR3: TGCAGCGTTGCTCTGACTCAGCAAAATACGCAGTATTTT.

The rearrangement joins TRBV29-1 to TRBJ1-2, with 8 bases lining up with TRBD1. The V gene's germline CDR1 is SQVTM and CDR2 ANQGSEA. The CDR3 contains 12 residues. V gave up 7 bases and J gave up 4 bases; unmatched junction bases: 5. The CDR3 loop reads CSGKDRAYGYTF. CDR3 in DNA: TGCAGCGGAAAGGACAGGGCCTATGGCTACACCTTC.